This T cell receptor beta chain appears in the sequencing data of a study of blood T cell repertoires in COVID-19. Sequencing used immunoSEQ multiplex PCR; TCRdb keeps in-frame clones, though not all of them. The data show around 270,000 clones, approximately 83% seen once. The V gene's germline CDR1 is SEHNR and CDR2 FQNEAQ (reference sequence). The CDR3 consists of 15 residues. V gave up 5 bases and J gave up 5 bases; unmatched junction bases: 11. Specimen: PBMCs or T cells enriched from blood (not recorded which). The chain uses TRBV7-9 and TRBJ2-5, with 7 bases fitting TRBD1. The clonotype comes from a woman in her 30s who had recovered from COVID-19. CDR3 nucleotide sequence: TGTGCCAGCAGCCCACTTGAGAGGGGGCGGGAGACCCAGTACTTC. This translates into CASSPLERGRETQYF.